Below are 11 T cell receptor beta chains sequenced from a single sample in a study of T cell responses to AZD1222 COVID-19 vaccine. Measured with immunoSEQ multiplex PCR; TCRdb has only the in-frame clones, and not every one. The sample yields more than 100,000 clones, around nine tenths seen once. The sample consisted of peripheral blood, taken on day 0 of AZD1222 vaccination. These TCRs come from an adult in good health.

The J gene is TRBJ1-1, the V gene TRBV27; D is unresolved. Trimming removed 6 bases from V and 1 base from J, with 9 bases in between. CDR1 and CDR2 from the germline V gene are MNHEY and SMNVEV (reference sequence). This CDR3 is built from 13 residues. For the CDR3, the DNA is TGTGCCAGCAGCCCGGGTGGGAACACTGAAGCTTTCTTT. Encoded protein: CASSPGGNTEAFF.

The chain links TRBV2 to TRBJ2-3, with D perhaps being TRBD1 or TRBD2 (6 bases each). With 5 bases removed from V and 1 base from J, the gap between germline ends came to 16 bases. The CDR3 consists of 16 residues. The germline gives CDR1 SNHLY, CDR2 FYNNEI. CDR3 sequence (DNA): TGTGCCAGCAGTTCAAGTTTAGGGGGGCGCACAGATACGCAGTATTTT. Translated: CASSSSLGGRTDTQYF.

The chain joins TRBV7-3 to TRBJ1-2; 7 positions agree with TRBD1. Germline CDR1 reads SGHTA; CDR2 reads FQGTGA. V dropped 5 bases and J dropped 5; count of bases not matched to a gene: 5. The CDR3 extends over 13 amino acids. Here the CDR3 DNA reads TGTGCCAGCAGCCCGGACAGGTCTTATGGCTACACCTTC. Translated, it gives CASSPDRSYGYTF.

This clone was picked up one time. The V gene is TRBV5-1, the J gene TRBJ2-3, with D possibly matching TRBD2 (5 bases). Germline V gives CDR1 SGHRS, CDR2 YFSETQ. V was cut by 3 bases and J by 6 bases, with 17 bases left in between. The CDR3 runs 15 residues. The CDR3 is CASSSDTSNRDTQYF. The CDR3 coding sequence is TGCGCCAGCAGCTCCGACACTAGTAATAGGGATACGCAGTATTTT.

This sequence joins TRBV2 and TRBJ1-1; maybe TRBD1 (5 bases). Per germline, CDR1 SNHLY and CDR2 FYNNEI. The CDR3 contains 10 residues. Trimming pared 7 bases from V and 11 bases from J, leaving 11 bases between. The CDR3, as DNA: TGTGCCAGCACGCAAGGGGAGGCTTTCTTT. Translation: CASTQGEAFF.

This chain uses TRBV7-8 with TRBJ2-5; perhaps TRBD1 as D (6 bases). The CDR3 consists of 13 residues. Trimming cost V 5 bases and J 4 bases, with 11 bases left between them. CDR1 and CDR2 from the germline V gene are SGHVS and FQNEAQ. CDR3 in DNA: TGTGCCAGCAGCCGAGGACAGAGAGAGACCCAGTACTTC. This codes for CASSRGQRETQYF.

The chain links TRBV5-4 to TRBJ1-2, with TRBD1 matching 8 bases. V shed 4 bases and J 5 bases; nucleotides not matched to a gene: 7. Germline CDR1 is SGHNT and CDR2 is YYREEE (reference sequence). The CDR3 is 14 amino acids. The CDR3 spells CASSGADRGYGYTF. In DNA, the CDR3 is TGTGCCAGCAGCGGAGCAGACAGGGGTTATGGCTACACCTTC.

The chain is built from TRBV30 and TRBJ2-5; no reliable D call. Trimming took 3 bases from V and 6 from J, leaving 8 bases between them. This CDR3 region has 11 residues. The germline V gene encodes CDR1 GTSNPN and CDR2 SVGIG (reference sequence). The CDR3 loop reads CAWSQLKTQYF. DNA for the CDR3: TGTGCCTGGAGCCAGTTAAAGACCCAGTACTTC.

V and J are TRBV7-2 and TRBJ1-2; the D gene is possibly TRBD1 (5 bases). Trimming cost V 4 bases and J 1 base, with 10 bases left between them. Germline CDR1 and CDR2: SGHTA and FQGNSA. The CDR3 runs to 14 residues. CDR3 sequence reads: CASSSRQINYGYTF. For the CDR3, the DNA is TGTGCCAGCAGCTCTCGACAGATTAACTATGGCTACACCTTC.

The table lists this clone with a count of one. This chain uses TRBV2 with TRBJ2-1; D is possibly TRBD1 (6 bases). Deletions cut 4 bases from V and 0 bases from J, with 10 bases between. Germline loops: CDR1 SNHLY, CDR2 FYNNEI. CDR3 length: 15 amino acids. The DNA for the CDR3 is TGTGCCAGCAGTGTAGGACAGAGCTCCTACAATGAGCAGTTCTTC. Translation gives CASSVGQSSYNEQFF. The full variable domain, its missing parts supplied by reference TRBV2 and TRBJ2-1, is EPEVTQTPSHQVTQMGQEVILRCVPISNHLYFYWYRQILGQKVEFLVSFYNNEISEKSEIFDDQFSVERPDGSNFTLKIRSTKLEDSAMYFCASSVGQSSYNEQFFGPGTRLTVL.

The chain uses TRBV5-1 and TRBJ1-2; tentative D call: TRBD1 (6 bases). CDR3 length: 14 residues. Germline V gene lookup returns CDR1 SGHRS and CDR2 YFSETQ. V lost 0 bases and J lost 4, with 10 bases in between. CDR3 sequence: CASSLDGTIYGYTF. The CDR3 nucleotides are TGCGCCAGCAGCTTGGACGGGACAATCTATGGCTACACCTTC.